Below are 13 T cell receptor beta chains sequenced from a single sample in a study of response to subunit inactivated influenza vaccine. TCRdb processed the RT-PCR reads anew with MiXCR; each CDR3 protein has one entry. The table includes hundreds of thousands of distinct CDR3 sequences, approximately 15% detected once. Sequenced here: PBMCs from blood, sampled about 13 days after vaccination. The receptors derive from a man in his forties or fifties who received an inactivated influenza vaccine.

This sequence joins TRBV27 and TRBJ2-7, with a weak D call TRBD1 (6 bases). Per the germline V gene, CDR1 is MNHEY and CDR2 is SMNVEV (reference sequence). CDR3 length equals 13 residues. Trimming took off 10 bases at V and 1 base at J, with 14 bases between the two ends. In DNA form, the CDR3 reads TGTGCCACCCAGGGGAGCTTGTCCTACGAGCAGTACTTC. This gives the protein CATQGSLSYEQYF.

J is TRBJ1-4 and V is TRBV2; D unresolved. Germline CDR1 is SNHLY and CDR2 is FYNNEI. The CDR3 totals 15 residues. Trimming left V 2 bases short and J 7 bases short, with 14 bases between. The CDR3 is CASSERGPWGEKLFF. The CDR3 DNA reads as TGTGCCAGCAGTGAACGCGGACCCTGGGGTGAAAAACTGTTTTTT.

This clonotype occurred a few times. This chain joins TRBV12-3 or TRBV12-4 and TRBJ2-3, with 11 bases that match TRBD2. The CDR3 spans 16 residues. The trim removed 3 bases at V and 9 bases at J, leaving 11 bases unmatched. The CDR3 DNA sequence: TGTGCCAGCAGTTTCTTAGCGGGAGGGCCCTCAGGCACGCAGTATTTT. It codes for CASSFLAGGPSGTQYF.

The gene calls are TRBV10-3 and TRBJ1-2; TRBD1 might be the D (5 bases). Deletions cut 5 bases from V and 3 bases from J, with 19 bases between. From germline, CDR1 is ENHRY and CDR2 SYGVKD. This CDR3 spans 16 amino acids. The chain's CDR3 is CAISTRGRASHYGYTF. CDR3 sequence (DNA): TGTGCCATCAGTACCCGGGGCAGGGCGTCCCACTATGGCTACACCTTC.

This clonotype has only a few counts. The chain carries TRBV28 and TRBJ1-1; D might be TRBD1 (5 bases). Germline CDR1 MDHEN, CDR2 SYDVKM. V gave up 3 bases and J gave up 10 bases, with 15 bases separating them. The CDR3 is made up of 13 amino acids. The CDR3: CASSFTGTGGAFF. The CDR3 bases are TGTGCCAGCAGTTTTACGGGGACGGGAGGAGCTTTCTTT.

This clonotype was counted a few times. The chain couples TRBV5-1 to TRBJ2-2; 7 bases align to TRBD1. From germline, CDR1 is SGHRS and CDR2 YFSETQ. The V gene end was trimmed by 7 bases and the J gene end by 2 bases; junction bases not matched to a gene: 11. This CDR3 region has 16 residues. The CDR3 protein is CASSWSGTANTGELFF. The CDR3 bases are TGCGCCAGCTCGTGGTCCGGGACAGCTAACACCGGGGAGCTGTTTTTT.

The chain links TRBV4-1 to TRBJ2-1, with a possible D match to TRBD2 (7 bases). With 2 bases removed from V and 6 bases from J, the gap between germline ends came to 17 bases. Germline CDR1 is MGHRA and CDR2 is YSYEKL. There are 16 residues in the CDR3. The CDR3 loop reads CASSQRTGGASNEQFF. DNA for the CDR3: TGCGCCAGCAGCCAACGAACGGGGGGCGCGTCCAATGAGCAGTTCTTC.

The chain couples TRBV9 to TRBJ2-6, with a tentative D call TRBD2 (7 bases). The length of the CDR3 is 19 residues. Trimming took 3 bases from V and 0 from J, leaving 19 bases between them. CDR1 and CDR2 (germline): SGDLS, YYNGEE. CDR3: CASSAAEGGFRSGANVLTF. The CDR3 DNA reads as TGTGCCAGCAGCGCGGCGGAGGGGGGGTTCCGCTCTGGGGCCAACGTCCTGACTTTC. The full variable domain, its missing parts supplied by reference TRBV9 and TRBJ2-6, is DSGVTQTPKHLITATGQRVTLRCSPRSGDLSVYWYQQSLDQGLQFLIQYYNGEERAKGNILERFSAQQFPDLHSELNLSSLELGDSALYFCASSAAEGGFRSGANVLTFGAGSRLTVL.

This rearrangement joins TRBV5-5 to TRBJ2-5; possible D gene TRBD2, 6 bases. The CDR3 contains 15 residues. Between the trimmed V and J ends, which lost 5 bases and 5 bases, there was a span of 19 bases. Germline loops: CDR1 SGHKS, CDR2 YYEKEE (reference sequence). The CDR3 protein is CASRFAGNRGETQYF. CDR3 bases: TGTGCCAGCAGGTTTGCGGGAAATCGCGGTGAGACCCAGTACTTC.

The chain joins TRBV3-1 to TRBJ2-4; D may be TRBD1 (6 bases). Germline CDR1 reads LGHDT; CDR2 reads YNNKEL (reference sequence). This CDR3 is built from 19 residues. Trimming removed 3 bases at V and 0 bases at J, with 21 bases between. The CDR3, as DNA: TGTGCCAGCAGCCAGAGGGACAAGGGTGCCCTCCTAGCCAAAAACATTCAGTACTTC. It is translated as CASSQRDKGALLAKNIQYF. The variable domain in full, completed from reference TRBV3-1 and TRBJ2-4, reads DTAVSQTPKYLVTQMGNDKSIKCEQNLGHDTMYWYKQDSKKFLKIMFSYNNKELIINETVPNRFSPKSPDKAHLNLHINSLELGDSAVYFCASSQRDKGALLAKNIQYFGAGTRLSVL.

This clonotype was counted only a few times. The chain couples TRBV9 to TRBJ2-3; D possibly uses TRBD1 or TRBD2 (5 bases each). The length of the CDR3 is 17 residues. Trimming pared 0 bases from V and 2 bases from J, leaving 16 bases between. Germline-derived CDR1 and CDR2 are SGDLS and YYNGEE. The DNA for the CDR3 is TGTGCCAGCAGCGTAGCGGGTTTGGGGGTTGTCACAGATACGCAGTATTTT. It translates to CASSVAGLGVVTDTQYF.

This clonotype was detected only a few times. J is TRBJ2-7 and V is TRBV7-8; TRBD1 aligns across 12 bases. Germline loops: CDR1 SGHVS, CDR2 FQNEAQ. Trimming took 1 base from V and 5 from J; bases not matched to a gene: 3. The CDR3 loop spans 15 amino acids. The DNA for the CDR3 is TGTGCCAGCAGCTTAGGGGGGACAGGGGGCCACGAGCAGTACTTC. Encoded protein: CASSLGGTGGHEQYF.

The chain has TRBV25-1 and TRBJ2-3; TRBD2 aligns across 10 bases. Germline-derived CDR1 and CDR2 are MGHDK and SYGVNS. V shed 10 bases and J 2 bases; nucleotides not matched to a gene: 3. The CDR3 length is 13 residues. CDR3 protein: CATLAGPTDTQYF. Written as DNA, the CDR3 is TGTGCCACACTAGCGGGACCCACAGATACGCAGTATTTT.